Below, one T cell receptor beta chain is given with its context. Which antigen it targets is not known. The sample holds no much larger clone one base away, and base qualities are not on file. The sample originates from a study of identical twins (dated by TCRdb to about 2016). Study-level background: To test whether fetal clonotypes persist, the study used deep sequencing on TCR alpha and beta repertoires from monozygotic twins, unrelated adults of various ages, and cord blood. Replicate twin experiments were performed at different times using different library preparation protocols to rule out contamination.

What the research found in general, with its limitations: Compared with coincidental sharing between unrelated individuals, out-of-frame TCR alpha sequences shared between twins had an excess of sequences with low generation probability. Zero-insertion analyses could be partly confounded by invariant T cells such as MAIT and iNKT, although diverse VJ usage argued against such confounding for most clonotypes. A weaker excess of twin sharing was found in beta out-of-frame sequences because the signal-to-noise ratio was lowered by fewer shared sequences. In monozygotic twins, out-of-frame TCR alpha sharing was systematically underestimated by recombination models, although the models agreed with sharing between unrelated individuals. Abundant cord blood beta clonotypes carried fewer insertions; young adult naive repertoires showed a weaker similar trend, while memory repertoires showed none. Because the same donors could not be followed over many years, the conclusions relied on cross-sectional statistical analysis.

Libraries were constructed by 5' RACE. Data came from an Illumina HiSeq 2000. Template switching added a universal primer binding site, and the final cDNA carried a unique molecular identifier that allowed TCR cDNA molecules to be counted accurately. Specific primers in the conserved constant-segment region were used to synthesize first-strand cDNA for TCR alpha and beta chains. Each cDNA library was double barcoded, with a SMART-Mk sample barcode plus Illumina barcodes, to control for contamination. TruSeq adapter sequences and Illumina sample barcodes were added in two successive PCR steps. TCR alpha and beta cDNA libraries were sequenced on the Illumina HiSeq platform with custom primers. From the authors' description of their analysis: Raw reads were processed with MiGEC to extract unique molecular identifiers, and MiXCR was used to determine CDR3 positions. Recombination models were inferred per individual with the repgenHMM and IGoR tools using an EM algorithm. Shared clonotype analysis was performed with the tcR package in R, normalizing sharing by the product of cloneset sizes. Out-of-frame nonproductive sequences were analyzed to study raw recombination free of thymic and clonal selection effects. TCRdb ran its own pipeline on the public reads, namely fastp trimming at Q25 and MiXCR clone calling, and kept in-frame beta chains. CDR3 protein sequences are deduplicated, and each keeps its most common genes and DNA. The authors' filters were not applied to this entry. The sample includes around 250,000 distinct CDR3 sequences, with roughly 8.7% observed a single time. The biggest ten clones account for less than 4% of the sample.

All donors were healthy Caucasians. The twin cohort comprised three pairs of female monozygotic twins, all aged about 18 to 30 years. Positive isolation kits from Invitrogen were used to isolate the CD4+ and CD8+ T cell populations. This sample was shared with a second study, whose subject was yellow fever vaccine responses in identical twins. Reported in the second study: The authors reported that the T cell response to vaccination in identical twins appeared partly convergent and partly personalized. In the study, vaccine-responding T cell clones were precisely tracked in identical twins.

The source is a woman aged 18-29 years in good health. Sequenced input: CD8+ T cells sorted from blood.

The DNA sequence reads TGCGCCAGCAGAGGGTGGGGTGGCGAGCAGTACTTC. Its product reads: CASRGWGGEQYF. The rearrangement joined TRBV5-1 to TRBJ2-7; the D gene lacks a confident call. The CDR3 holds 12 amino acids from the cysteine to the phenylalanine. This entry keeps only the CDR3 DNA: 36 bases, framed from base 1. From the germline V gene, CDR1 is SGHRS and CDR2 is YFSETQ. V and J are truncated by 5 bases and 6 bases respectively, leaving an intervening sequence of 12 bases.